The 15 T cell receptor beta chains given below trace back to one sample, sequenced in a study of Ad26.COV2.S vaccination and SARS-CoV-2 variants. Treatment in this sample: around 19 received Ad26.COV2.S at low or high dose, single or two shots; roughly five received placebo; per-sample allocation not given. Specimens were obtained on day 63 following the first vaccine or placebo injection. This table comes from immunoSEQ multiplex PCR, and its TCRdb copy is limited to in-frame clones, with some not included. The data show around 450,000 clones, 80% to 90% seen once. Source: peripheral blood, taken in a trial of Ad26.COV2.S vaccine versus placebo. The origin of the receptors is a person between 18 and 65 years old who received the Ad26.COV2.S COVID-19 vaccine or a placebo.

J is TRBJ1-5 and V is TRBV24-1; perhaps TRBD1 as D (5 bases). CDR1 KGHDR and CDR2 SFDVKD come from the germline V gene. Deletions cut 4 bases from V and 7 bases from J, with 16 bases between. The CDR3 runs 15 residues. This chain's CDR3 is CATSDRGEIGQPQHF. In DNA form, the CDR3 reads TGTGCCACCAGTGACCGAGGGGAGATTGGACAGCCCCAGCATTTT.

V usage is TRBV4-1 and J usage is TRBJ2-3; possibly TRBD1 for D (6 bases). This CDR3 has 15 amino acids. In germline, CDR1 is MGHRA, CDR2 YSYEKL. Between the trimmed V and J ends, which lost 1 base and 5 bases, there was a span of 13 bases. CDR3: CASSQAAPGVDTQYF. The CDR3 coding sequence is TGCGCCAGCAGCCAAGCTGCACCAGGGGTAGATACGCAGTATTTT.

For the CDR3, the DNA is TGCAGCGCTGCCTCGGGTTACATTTTCACAGATACGCAGTATTTT. It yields the protein CSAASGYIFTDTQYF. This chain links TRBV29-1 with TRBJ2-3, with unresolved D. The CDR3 has 15 amino acids. V shed 7 bases and J shed 2 bases, with 19 bases lying between them. Per germline, CDR1 SQVTM and CDR2 ANQGSEA.

This rearrangement joins TRBV7-2 to TRBJ1-6, with D maybe TRBD1 (5 bases). V lost 4 bases, J lost 2 bases, and 15 bases lay in between. The CDR3 extends over 17 amino acids. From germline, CDR1 is SGHTA and CDR2 FQGNSA. This chain's CDR3 is CASSSGRGETYNSPLHF. CDR3 coding DNA: TGTGCCAGCAGCTCCGGGCGGGGGGAAACCTATAATTCACCCCTCCACTTT.

This chain uses TRBV7-8 with TRBJ2-7, with 8 bases fitting TRBD1. The CDR3 sequence is 15 residues long. Germline loops: CDR1 SGHVS, CDR2 FQNEAQ. V was clipped by 5 bases and J by 2 bases; unmatched bases: 8. CDR3 sequence reads: CASSPGQAAAYEQYF. In DNA, the CDR3 is TGTGCCAGCAGCCCGGGACAGGCGGCGGCCTACGAGCAGTACTTC.

The chain uses TRBV30 and TRBJ2-7; TRBD2 is a possible D gene (6 bases). The V gene lost 3 bases and the J gene lost 4 bases, with 16 bases spanning the gap. CDR1 is GTSNPN, CDR2 SVGIG, per germline (reference sequence). CDR3 length equals 14 residues. The CDR3 sequence: CAWRTWGGGYEQYF. The CDR3 DNA sequence: TGTGCCTGGAGGACCTGGGGAGGAGGTTACGAGCAGTACTTC. Drawing the rest from reference TRBV30 and TRBJ2-7, the complete variable domain is SQTIHQWPATLVQPVGSPLSLECTVEGTSNPNLYWYRQAAGRGLQLLFYSVGIGQISSEVPQNLSASRPQDRQFILSSKKLLLSDSGFYLCAWRTWGGGYEQYFGPGTRLTVT.

CDR3 in DNA: TGTGCCAGCAGCTTGTTTATCGGAGAAGAGCAGTTCTTC. Its translation is CASSLFIGEEQFF. The J gene is TRBJ2-1, the V gene TRBV11-2, with D uncertain. Trimming shortened V by 3 bases and J by 10 bases, and 13 bases separated the two germline ends. Germline CDR1 is SGHAT and CDR2 is FQNNGV. The CDR3 extends over 13 amino acids. The whole variable domain, remainder taken from reference TRBV11-2 and TRBJ2-1, is EAGVAQSPRYKIIEKRQSVAFWCNPISGHATLYWYQQILGQGPKLLIQFQNNGVVDDSQLPKDRFSAERLKGVDSTLKIQPAKLEDSAVYLCASSLFIGEEQFFGPGTRLTVL.

The CDR3 is CASSRWTSRNNEQFF. The CDR3 DNA follows: TGCGCCAGCAGCCGATGGACTAGCCGAAACAATGAGCAGTTCTTC. The chain links TRBV5-1 to TRBJ2-1; the match to TRBD2 covers 8 bases. Per the germline V gene, CDR1 is SGHRS and CDR2 is YFSETQ. V lost 4 bases and J lost 5; bases outside the gene matches: 8. The CDR3 covers 15 residues. The whole variable domain, remainder taken from reference TRBV5-1 and TRBJ2-1, is KAGVTQTPRYLIKTRGQQVTLSCSPISGHRSVSWYQQTPGQGLQFLFEYFSETQRNKGNFPGRFSGRQFSNSRSEMNVSTLELGDSALYLCASSRWTSRNNEQFFGPGTRLTVL.

The chain carries TRBV7-9 and TRBJ2-1; D assignment may be TRBD1 or TRBD2 (5 bases each). The germline V gene encodes CDR1 SEHNR and CDR2 FQNEAQ (reference sequence). The CDR3 is 17 residues long. Trimming stripped 9 bases from V and 6 bases from J, with 27 bases between. CDR3 sequence: CASGGRVKLLGINEQFF. CDR3 DNA: TGTGCCAGTGGGGGTCGGGTTAAGCTTTTGGGTATCAATGAGCAGTTCTTC.

The V gene is TRBV5-1, the J gene TRBJ2-7; D is unresolved. Between the trimmed V and J ends, which lost 2 bases and 3 bases, there was a span of 12 bases. This CDR3 is 14 amino acids long. In germline, CDR1 is SGHRS, CDR2 YFSETQ. The CDR3 DNA sequence: TGCGCCAGCAGCTTAGGGCTTTCCAACTACGAGCAGTACTTC. Residues: CASSLGLSNYEQYF.

This clone was counted only a few times. The genes are TRBV15 and TRBJ1-6, with TRBD1 matching over 9 bases. J lost 9 bases, V lost 5 bases, and 5 bases had no gene match. CDR3 size: 14 residues. CDR1 and CDR2 from the germline V gene are LNHNV and YYDKDF (reference sequence). CDR3 nucleotide sequence: TGTGCCACCAGCCGGGGACAGGGCGGTTCACCCCTCCACTTT. Amino acids: CATSRGQGGSPLHF. The full variable domain, in which reference TRBV15 and TRBJ1-6 provide the parts outside the CDR3, is DAMVIQNPRYQVTQFGKPVTLSCSQTLNHNVMYWYQQKSSQAPKLLFHYYDKDFNNEADTPDNFQSRRPNTSFCFLDIRSPGLGDTAMYLCATSRGQGGSPLHFGNGTRLTVT.

V gene TRBV27 combines with J gene TRBJ1-1; the match to TRBD1 covers 7 bases. Losses at the gene ends were 9 bases for V and 7 bases for J; bases not matched to a gene: 11. CDR3 length: 13 residues. The germline CDR1 and CDR2 sequences are MNHEY and SMNVEV (reference sequence). The CDR3 protein is CASQRGRGVEAFF. In nucleotides, the CDR3 is TGTGCCAGTCAAAGGGGGCGAGGAGTTGAAGCTTTCTTT.

The chain has TRBV5-6 and TRBJ2-1; TRBD1 or TRBD2 may be the D gene (5 bases each). V was pared by 1 base and J by 0 bases, with 17 bases between. This CDR3 is 18 amino acids long. The germline CDR1 and CDR2 sequences are SGHDT and YYEEEE. CDR3 loop: CASSLLGVTGSSYNEQFF. The DNA of the CDR3 is TGTGCCAGCAGCTTGTTGGGGGTTACTGGCAGCTCCTACAATGAGCAGTTCTTC.

The gene calls are TRBV6-5 and TRBJ1-2, with D hard to call. The germline V and J ends were trimmed by 3 bases and 2 bases, with 10 bases remaining between them. This CDR3 comprises 14 residues. Germline values: CDR1 MNHEY, CDR2 SVGAGI. Here the CDR3 reads CASSYVASNYGYTF. Here the CDR3 DNA reads TGTGCCAGCAGTTATGTCGCTTCCAACTATGGCTACACCTTC.

The V and J genes are TRBV30 and TRBJ2-5; TRBD1 matches at 8 bases. In germline, CDR1 is GTSNPN, CDR2 SVGIG (reference sequence). This CDR3 spans 14 amino acids. V lost 2 bases and J lost 6; bases outside the gene matches: 8. This CDR3 reads CAWSRGTGPKTQYF. The CDR3 bases are TGTGCCTGGAGTAGGGGGACAGGCCCCAAGACCCAGTACTTC.